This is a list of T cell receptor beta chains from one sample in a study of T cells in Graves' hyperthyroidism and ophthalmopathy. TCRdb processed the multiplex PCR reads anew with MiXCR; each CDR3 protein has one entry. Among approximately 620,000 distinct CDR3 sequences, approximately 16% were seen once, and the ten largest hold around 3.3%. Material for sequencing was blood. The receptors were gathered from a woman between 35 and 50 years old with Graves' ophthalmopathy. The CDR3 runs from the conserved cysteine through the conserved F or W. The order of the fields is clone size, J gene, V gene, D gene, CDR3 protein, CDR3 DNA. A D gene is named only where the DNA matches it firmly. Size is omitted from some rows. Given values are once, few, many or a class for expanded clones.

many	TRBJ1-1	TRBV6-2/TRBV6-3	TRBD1	CASKDLRTGQRAFF	TGTGCCAGCAAAGACCTGCGGACAGGGCAAAGAGCTTTCTTT
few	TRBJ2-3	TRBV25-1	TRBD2	CASSESDGRTDTQYF	TGTGCCAGCAGTGAATCGGACGGGAGGACAGATACGCAGTATTTT
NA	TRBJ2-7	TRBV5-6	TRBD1	CASSLSGTGGYYEQYF	TGTGCCAGCAGCTTGTCGGGGACAGGGGGTTACTACGAGCAGTACTTC
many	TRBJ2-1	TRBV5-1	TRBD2	CASSLEPGGPNEQFF	TGCGCCAGCAGCTTGGAACCGGGAGGGCCCAATGAGCAGTTCTTC
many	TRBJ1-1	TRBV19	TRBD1	CASSIGQGARGTEAFF	TGTGCCAGTAGTATAGGGCAGGGGGCGCGAGGGACTGAAGCTTTCTTT
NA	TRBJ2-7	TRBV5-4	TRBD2	CASSPGTSGNTYEQYF	TGTGCCAGCAGCCCCGGGACTAGCGGGAATACCTACGAGCAGTACTTC
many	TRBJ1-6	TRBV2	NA	CASLDGDFLGYNSPLHF	TGTGCCAGCCTGGACGGAGATTTTCTGGGATATAATTCACCCCTCCACTTT
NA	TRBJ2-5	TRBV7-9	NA	CASSQRDAGQETQYF	TGTGCCAGCAGCCAGAGAGACGCGGGGCAAGAGACCCAGTACTTC
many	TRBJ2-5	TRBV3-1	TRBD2	CASSPPWLAGDQETQYF	TGTGCCAGCAGCCCCCCATGGCTGGCGGGGGACCAAGAGACCCAGTACTTC
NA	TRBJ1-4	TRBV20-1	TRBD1	CSAMIGTGNEKLFF	TGCAGTGCCATGATAGGGACAGGGAACGAAAAACTGTTTTTT
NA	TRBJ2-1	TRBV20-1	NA	CSARSLGRTYNEQFF	TGCAGTGCTAGAAGTCTGGGGAGAACCTACAATGAGCAGTTCTTC
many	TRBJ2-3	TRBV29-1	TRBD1	CSVEGVLQGQYSTDTQYF	TGCAGCGTTGAAGGGGTCTTACAGGGGCAATATAGCACAGATACGCAGTATTTT
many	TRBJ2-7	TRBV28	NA	CATLHSRGGYEQYF	TGTGCCACCCTACACTCCAGGGGGGGCTACGAGCAGTACTTC
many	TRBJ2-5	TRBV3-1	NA	CASSHTEETQYF	TGTGCCAGCAGCCACACGGAGGAGACCCAGTACTTC
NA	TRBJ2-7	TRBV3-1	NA	CASSRRIGRGNEQYF	TGTGCCAGCAGCCGAAGGATCGGGAGAGGGAACGAGCAGTACTTC
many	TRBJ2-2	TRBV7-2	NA	CASSPRTHAGELFF	TGTGCCAGCAGCCCGAGAACCCATGCGGGGGAGCTGTTTTTT
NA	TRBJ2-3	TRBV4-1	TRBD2	CASSALAGGQDTQYF	TGCGCCAGCAGCGCACTAGCGGGGGGGCAGGATACGCAGTATTTT
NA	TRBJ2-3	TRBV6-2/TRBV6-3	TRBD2	CASSQSLAGADTQYF	TGTGCCAGCTCCCAGTCACTAGCGGGAGCAGATACGCAGTATTTT
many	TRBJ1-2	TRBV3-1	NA	CASSQGGTTAGYTF	TGTGCCAGCAGCCAAGGCGGGACAACGGCTGGCTACACCTTC
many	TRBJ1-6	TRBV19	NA	CASSFRNSPLHF	TGTGCCAGCAGTTTTCGGAATTCACCCCTCCACTTT
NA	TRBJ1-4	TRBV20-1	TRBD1	CSAHRGVWEKLFF	TGCAGTGCCCACAGGGGGGTTTGGGAAAAACTGTTTTTT
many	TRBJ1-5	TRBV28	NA	CASSPVGGGHSNQPQHF	TGTGCCAGCAGCCCCGTCGGAGGGGGGCATAGCAATCAGCCCCAGCATTTT
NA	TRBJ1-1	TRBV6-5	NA	CASSYSRLQEAFF	TGTGCCAGCAGTTACTCTCGCCTCCAGGAAGCTTTCTTT
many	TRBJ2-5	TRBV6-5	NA	CASSYSKSPPGAQYF	TGTGCCAGCAGTTACTCGAAATCGCCCCCGGGGGCCCAGTACTTC
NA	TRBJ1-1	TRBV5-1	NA	CASSLGGEGVNTEAFF	TGCGCCAGCAGCTTGGGAGGGGAAGGGGTGAACACTGAAGCTTTCTTT
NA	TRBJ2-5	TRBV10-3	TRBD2	CATGLAATYQETQYF	TGTGCCACGGGACTAGCGGCCACGTACCAAGAGACCCAGTACTTC
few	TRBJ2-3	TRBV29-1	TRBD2	CSVEVTSGRGPDTQYF	TGCAGCGTTGAGGTGACTAGCGGGAGAGGACCAGATACGCAGTATTTT
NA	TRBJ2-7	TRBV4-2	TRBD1	CASSPGDRDGEQYF	TGTGCCAGCAGCCCCGGAGACAGGGATGGCGAGCAGTACTTC
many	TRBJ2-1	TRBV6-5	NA	CASSYSEDSSYNEQFF	TGTGCCAGCAGTTACTCTGAGGATAGCTCCTACAATGAGCAGTTCTTC
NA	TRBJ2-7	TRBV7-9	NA	CASTLGAIYEQYF	TGTGCCAGCACGCTTGGAGCAATTTACGAGCAGTACTTC
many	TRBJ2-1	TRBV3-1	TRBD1	CASSQNTGGNEQFF	TGTGCCAGCAGCCAAAATACAGGGGGCAATGAGCAGTTCTTC
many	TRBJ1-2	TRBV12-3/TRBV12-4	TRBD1	CASSLAGTAYGYTF	TGTGCCAGCAGTTTGGCTGGGACAGCCTATGGCTACACCTTC
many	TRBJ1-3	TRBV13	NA	CASSLGTENTIYF	TGTGCCAGCAGCTTAGGGACAGAGAACACCATATATTTT
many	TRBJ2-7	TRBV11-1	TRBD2	CASSLRTSGNYEQYF	TGTGCCAGCAGCTTAAGGACTAGCGGGAACTACGAGCAGTACTTC
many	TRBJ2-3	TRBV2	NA	CASNSLATDTQYF	TGTGCCAGCAACTCCCTTGCCACAGATACGCAGTATTTT